This passage covers 5 T cell receptor beta chains from one sample sequenced in a study of blood T cell repertoires in COVID-19. TCRdb's copy holds only in-frame clones and misses some; the assay was immunoSEQ multiplex PCR. The sample contains roughly 200,000 clones, about three quarters of which appear only once. The sequenced material came from peripheral blood. The receptors originated from a woman older than 75 with active or convalescent COVID-19.

The genes are TRBV5-1 and TRBJ1-1, with D unresolved. Trimming removed 3 bases from V and 4 bases from J, with 16 bases in between. This CDR3 comprises 15 residues. CDR1 is SGHRS, CDR2 YFSETQ, per germline. Here the CDR3 reads CASSSQAGQLTEAFF. CDR3 nucleotides: TGCGCCAGCAGCTCCCAAGCAGGCCAACTCACTGAAGCTTTCTTT.

The CDR3 bases are TGTGCCAGCAAGCCCCGGGACAGGGACTGGGATACGCAGTATTTT. This sequence encodes CASKPRDRDWDTQYF. The V and J genes are TRBV6-5 and TRBJ2-3; 9 bases are shared with TRBD1. V dropped 7 bases and J dropped 6; count of bases not matched to a gene: 11. This CDR3 comprises 15 residues. Germline V gene data show CDR1 as MNHEY and CDR2 as SVGAGI.

This clone came up once. The V and J genes are TRBV3-1 (or the pseudogene TRBV3-2) and TRBJ2-5, with TRBD2 identical over 8 bases. Germline V gene sequence: CDR1 LGHDT, CDR2 YNNKEL (reference sequence). The CDR3 is made up of 17 amino acids. V shed 4 bases and J 5 bases; nucleotides not matched to a gene: 15. The CDR3: CASSPSVNSGARETQYF. The CDR3 DNA reads as TGTGCCAGCAGCCCAAGTGTTAATAGCGGGGCCCGGGAGACCCAGTACTTC.

J is TRBJ2-5 and V is TRBV18, with TRBD2 as a possible D gene (5 bases). Germline V gene lookup returns CDR1 KGHSH and CDR2 LQKENI. Trimming stripped 3 bases from V and 4 bases from J, with 12 bases between. The CDR3 loop spans 14 amino acids. CDR3 protein: CASSPREGAETQYF. CDR3 coding DNA: TGTGCCAGCTCACCCCGGGAAGGTGCAGAGACCCAGTACTTC.

This chain connects TRBV6-2 or TRBV6-3 to TRBJ1-5; D might be TRBD1 (5 bases). The CDR3 runs 15 residues. Germline CDR1 and CDR2: MNHEY and SVGEGT. The V and J ends lost 6 bases and 4 bases respectively, with 16 bases between them. DNA for the CDR3: TGTGCCAGCAGCTCCAGGGTCCCCTTAAATCAGCCCCAGCATTTT. It specifies CASSSRVPLNQPQHF.